This TCR beta chain is drawn from a study of blood T cell repertoires in COVID-19 (TCRdb year 2020). Regarding the study in general: Collaborator samples came from the United States, Italy and Spain and covered acute and convalescent phases of COVID-19. Subjects who had been exposed to COVID-19, were actively infected with it, or had recovered from it provided the deeply sampled blood TCRbeta repertoires that made up the dataset. A de-identified subject ID, COVID-19 status, age in years and sex were almost always included in the sample metadata. Where available, HLA class I and class II types were obtained from metadata supplied by the sample provider rather than from assay-based typing. The prospective study material was composed of cDNA or gDNA derived from T cells, B-cell-depleted T cells, or PBMCs. The repertoires were released in a freely available public database meant as a resource for research on the immune response to SARS-CoV-2. Samples came from the ongoing ImmuneRACE study (first 160 participants) plus 1,254 subjects from 6 global collaborators. What the work shows at the level of the full study, not this receptor alone: The amount of clinical and demographic metadata varied by source and participant and was provided uncurated.

With respect to this clone: Its cognate antigen has yet to be identified. Base qualities are not at hand, and no much larger clone is one base apart.

The germline V gene (reference sequence) sets CDR1 to SEHNR and CDR2 to FQNEAQ. The CDR3 sequence holds 13 residues, the cysteine and phenylalanine included. Here the CDR3 DNA is all that survives: 39 bases in frame from base 1. Relative to germline, V is 0 bases shorter and J is 7 bases shorter, with 7 bases between their ends. At one collaborating source in Seattle, patients were enrolled during active infection and were followed longitudinally through the course of disease. The collaborating institutions used their own protocols to collect whole blood in K2EDTA tubes. For TCRbeta analysis, collaborators shipped samples in one of three forms: frozen whole blood, isolated PBMCs, or DNA extracted from either of those sample types. The immunoSEQ Assay, a bias-controlled multiplex PCR, was used to amplify TCRbeta CDR3 regions from genomic DNA. The study's processing was this. The number of nucleated cells in each sample was estimated from the amplification of reference gene primers within the assay. To quantify the absolute abundance of each unique TCRbeta CDR3 rearrangement, sequence reads were collapsed and filtered. For each sample, productive Simpson clonality was calculated as the square root of Simpson's diversity index across productive rearrangements. This is the immuneACCESS table as TCRdb keeps it, with only in-frame sequences that have V and J called. A part of the clones is gone; compared with another copy, unresolved V genes explain less than half, and the rest is unexplained. V and J calls and clone size are as listed in that table; D and trimming were resolved from the DNA. Within this sample are approximately 500,000 clones, with roughly 91% of them counted one time only. Together, the top ten hold 7.5% to 9% of the sample.

Input material: peripheral blood. This clonotype originated in a woman in her fifties or sixties with COVID-19, enrolled during active disease. In this chain, TRBV7-9 is recombined with TRBJ2-1; the D gene cannot be resolved reliably. CDR3 sequence: CASSLARMNEQFF. The DNA reads as follows: TGTGCCAGCAGCTTAGCGAGAATGAATGAGCAGTTCTTC.